The 27 T cell receptor beta chains below all came from one sample that was sequenced in a study of radiotherapy plus CTLA-4 blockade in lung cancer. Here immunoSEQ multiplex PCR was the method, and the copy in TCRdb shows in-frame clones only, minus some. The sample shows 90,000 to 130,000 clones, approximately 77% of them seen only once. Sample: peripheral blood, taken from a patient treated with radiotherapy plus ipilimumab. Source of these receptors: a human donor with non-small cell lung cancer that progressed on radiotherapy plus ipilimumab. Some clones in this sample may be carry-over from other donors' samples.

The V gene is TRBV7-3, the J gene TRBJ2-5; 7 bases are a match to TRBD1. J gave up 5 bases and V 2 bases, and 8 bases lay outside the gene matches. This CDR3 comprises 15 residues. Germline CDR1 SGHTA, CDR2 FQGTGA. The CDR3 DNA reads as TGTGCCAGCAGCTTAGGGGCAGGGGGTTCGGAGACCCAGTACTTC. Translation: CASSLGAGGSETQYF.

The genes are TRBV5-1 and TRBJ2-3; 9 bases agree with TRBD1. The CDR3 runs 15 residues. Germline V gene lookup returns CDR1 SGHRS and CDR2 YFSETQ. V was clipped by 0 bases and J by 7 bases; unmatched bases: 6. CDR3 nucleotides: TGCGCCAGCAGCTTGGAGGGGACAGGGTTTAATACGCAGTATTTT. It codes for CASSLEGTGFNTQYF.

The chain joins TRBV7-9 to TRBJ2-1; 13 nucleotides agree with TRBD2. Germline V CDR1 and CDR2: SEHNR, FQNEAQ (reference sequence). The CDR3 spans 16 residues. J was trimmed by 2 bases and V by 3 bases; bases with no gene match: 1. CDR3: CASSLTSGGPYNEQFF. The CDR3 coding sequence is TGTGCCAGCAGCTTGACTAGCGGGGGGCCCTACAATGAGCAGTTCTTC.

V usage is TRBV7-2 and J usage is TRBJ2-5; D gene uncertain. In germline, CDR1 is SGHTA, CDR2 FQGNSA. Between the trimmed V and J ends, which lost 6 bases and 2 bases, there was a span of 16 bases. The CDR3 contains 15 residues. The CDR3 is CASSPQLGRQETQYF. The CDR3 coding sequence is TGTGCCAGCAGTCCACAGTTGGGTAGACAAGAGACCCAGTACTTC. The full variable domain, its missing parts supplied by reference TRBV7-2 and TRBJ2-5, is GAGVSQSPSNKVTEKGKDVELRCDPISGHTALYWYRQSLGQGLEFLIYFQGNSAPDKSGLPSDRFSAERTGGSVSTLTIQRTQQEDSAVYLCASSPQLGRQETQYFGPGTRLLVL.

V is TRBV15 and J is TRBJ1-4, with a weak D call TRBD1 (5 bases). The V gene's germline CDR1 is LNHNV and CDR2 YYDKDF (reference sequence). Trimming left V 1 base short and J 8 bases short, with 14 bases between. The CDR3 totals 15 residues. CDR3 DNA: TGTGCCACCAGCAGAGGATCCCGGGAGGGGGAAAAACTGTTTTTT. This gives the protein CATSRGSREGEKLFF.

This chain uses TRBV29-1 with TRBJ2-2; perhaps D is TRBD1 or TRBD2 (6 bases each). CDR1 SQVTM and CDR2 ANQGSEA come from the germline V gene. The germline V and J ends were trimmed by 6 bases and 7 bases, with 18 bases remaining between them. The CDR3 is made up of 14 amino acids. In nucleotides, the CDR3 is TGCAGCGTGCGGGACACCGGGGTTAGCGGGGAGCTGTTTTTT. Translating gives CSVRDTGVSGELFF.

The rearrangement joins TRBV6-5 to TRBJ1-1; the D is unclear. V dropped 8 bases and J dropped 6 bases, with 19 bases sitting between them. The CDR3 spans 14 residues. Germline V lookup: CDR1 MNHEY, CDR2 SVGAGI. The CDR3 reads CASAHAEGWSEAFF. For the CDR3, the DNA is TGTGCCAGCGCACATGCGGAGGGCTGGTCTGAAGCTTTCTTT.

The chain links TRBV7-9 to TRBJ1-2; 7 bases line up with TRBD1. From germline, CDR1 is SEHNR and CDR2 FQNEAQ (reference sequence). Trimming took 5 bases from V and 10 from J; bases not matched to a gene: 13. The CDR3 runs 14 residues. CDR3 region: CASSLPSGTDLYTF. The CDR3 DNA reads TGTGCCAGCAGCCTCCCCAGCGGGACAGACCTCTACACCTTC.

The gene calls are TRBV6-5 and TRBJ1-2; no reliable D call. The germline gives CDR1 MNHEY, CDR2 SVGAGI. Trimming shortened V by 0 bases and J by 8 bases, and 13 bases separated the two germline ends. CDR3 length: 14 amino acids. The CDR3 DNA is TGTGCCAGCAGTTACTCTGAGGAGGGCGGCGGCTACACCTTC. Amino acids: CASSYSEEGGGYTF.

The V gene is TRBV2, the J gene TRBJ2-7, with TRBD1 as a possible D gene (7 bases). With 11 bases removed from V and 4 bases from J, the gap between germline ends came to 15 bases. Germline CDR1 SNHLY, CDR2 FYNNEI. The CDR3 length is 12 residues. The CDR3 spells CAGRDSTYEQYF. CDR3 coding DNA: TGTGCCGGGCGGGACAGTACGTACGAGCAGTACTTC.

The chain joins TRBV28 to TRBJ1-2; the D is unclear. V lost 4 bases and J lost 8, with 11 bases in between. CDR1 MDHEN and CDR2 SYDVKM come from the germline V gene. CDR3 length: 12 amino acids. The CDR3 reads CASSSDLGGYTF. CDR3 nucleotide sequence: TGTGCCAGCAGTTCGGACTTAGGGGGCTACACCTTC.

The chain employs TRBV4-3 and TRBJ2-1, with D unresolved. The CDR3 is 13 residues long. Germline V gene sequence: CDR1 LGHNA, CDR2 YSLEER. Trimming took off 0 bases at V and 5 bases at J, with 5 bases between the two ends. CDR3 nucleotide sequence: TGCGCCAGCAGCCAAGATCGCAACAATGAGCAGTTCTTC. Protein product: CASSQDRNNEQFF.

The genes are TRBV4-3 and TRBJ2-6; D is uncertain. Trimming removed 5 bases at V and 3 bases at J, with 8 bases between. The V gene's germline CDR1 is LGHNA and CDR2 YSLEER. This CDR3 has 14 residues. CDR3: CASSASNGANVLTF. The CDR3 DNA reads as TGCGCCAGCAGCGCCTCTAATGGGGCCAACGTCCTGACTTTC.

The chain carries TRBV6-6 and TRBJ2-1; D remains ambiguous. The V gene's germline CDR1 is MNHNY and CDR2 SVGAGI (reference sequence). This CDR3 contains 13 residues. With 8 bases removed from V and 8 bases from J, the gap between germline ends came to 16 bases. CDR3 amino acids: CASRKNRLYEQFF. As DNA, the CDR3 is TGTGCCAGCCGAAAAAACCGCCTCTATGAGCAGTTCTTC.

The sample holds many counts of this clone. The V and J genes are TRBV7-2 and TRBJ1-3; D is uncertain. The CDR3 length is 16 residues. In germline, CDR1 is SGHTA, CDR2 FQGNSA. V was trimmed by 5 bases and J by 0 bases, leaving 14 bases between them. The CDR3, as DNA: TGTGCCAGCAGCATGCTGGTCGCTAACTCTGGAAACACCATATATTTT. Translating it yields CASSMLVANSGNTIYF.

This clone was counted only a few times. The V call is TRBV10-3, the J call TRBJ1-1; tentative D call: TRBD1 (6 bases). V dropped 3 bases and J dropped 2 bases, with 13 bases sitting between them. The CDR3 is 15 residues long. CDR1 is ENHRY and CDR2 is SYGVKD in the germline V gene. The CDR3 coding sequence is TGTGCCATCAGTGAAACCGGGACACCTAACACTGAAGCTTTCTTT. Translated, it gives CAISETGTPNTEAFF.

The CDR3 region is CASSLERGSPYNEQFF. The CDR3 DNA follows: TGCGCCAGCAGCTTGGAGCGGGGGAGCCCCTACAATGAGCAGTTCTTC. The chain employs TRBV5-1 and TRBJ2-1, with 8 bases lining up with TRBD2. This CDR3 has 16 residues. CDR1 is SGHRS and CDR2 is YFSETQ in the germline V gene. V was pared by 0 bases and J by 2 bases, with 4 bases of the junction left unmatched.

This sequence joins TRBV7-2 and TRBJ1-5; D perhaps matches TRBD1 (5 bases). V gave up 1 base and J gave up 0 bases, with 10 bases separating them. The germline CDR1 and CDR2 sequences are SGHTA and FQGNSA. The CDR3 totals 16 residues. CDR3 in amino acids: CASSLGSQVSNQPQHF. CDR3 DNA sequence: TGTGCCAGCAGCTTAGGCTCACAGGTTAGCAATCAGCCCCAGCATTTT.

The chain employs TRBV7-3 and TRBJ2-3; unclear D gene. CDR3 length: 13 residues. Germline lookup yields CDR1 SGHTA and CDR2 FQGTGA. The V end lost 3 bases, the J end lost 0 bases, and 4 bases lay between the germline ends. The CDR3 here is CASSFSSTDTQYF. The CDR3 nucleotides read TGTGCCAGCAGCTTTTCTAGCACAGATACGCAGTATTTT.

The chain is built from TRBV2 and TRBJ1-5; possible D gene TRBD1, 5 bases. V was cut by 5 bases and J by 3 bases, with 14 bases left in between. The germline V gene has CDR1 SNHLY and CDR2 FYNNEI. This CDR3 spans 15 amino acids. The DNA of the CDR3 is TGTGCCAGCAGTAACAACCGACAGACCAATCAGCCCCAGCATTTT. It codes for CASSNNRQTNQPQHF.

This clone appeared a single time. V and J are TRBV28 and TRBJ2-1; 9 bases agree with TRBD2. The CDR3 spans 15 residues. V dropped 8 bases and J dropped 2; count of bases not matched to a gene: 7. Germline loops: CDR1 MDHEN, CDR2 SYDVKM. Written as DNA, the CDR3 is TGTGCCAGCCCAGCTGCGGGGGGGACCTACAATGAGCAGTTCTTC. It encodes CASPAAGGTYNEQFF.

The chain employs TRBV19 and TRBJ2-1; D may be TRBD1 or TRBD2 (5 bases each). The CDR3 has 13 residues. Germline assignment: CDR1 LNHDA and CDR2 SQIVND (reference sequence). Between the trimmed V and J ends, which lost 8 bases and 3 bases, there was a span of 11 bases. The DNA for the CDR3 is TGTGCCAGTCGGGGACGGGGCTACAATGAGCAGTTCTTC. Amino acids: CASRGRGYNEQFF.

The genes are TRBV4-3 and TRBJ1-6; D is possibly TRBD1 (6 bases). V was clipped by 3 bases and J by 7 bases, with 16 bases between them. CDR3 length: 16 residues. In germline, CDR1 is LGHNA, CDR2 YSLEER. CDR3 sequence reads: CASSHDRGAGNSPLHF. CDR3 coding DNA: TGCGCCAGCAGCCATGATAGGGGGGCGGGAAATTCACCCCTCCACTTT.

This sequence joins TRBV5-1 and TRBJ1-3; a possible D gene is TRBD1 (6 bases). The germline V and J ends were trimmed by 3 bases and 2 bases, with 12 bases remaining between them. Germline V gene data show CDR1 as SGHRS and CDR2 as YFSETQ. The CDR3 covers 15 residues. The CDR3 is CASSYAGDAGNTIYF. The DNA for the CDR3 is TGCGCCAGCAGCTACGCAGGGGATGCTGGAAACACCATATATTTT. Full variable domain (missing parts from reference TRBV5-1 and TRBJ1-3): KAGVTQTPRYLIKTRGQQVTLSCSPISGHRSVSWYQQTPGQGLQFLFEYFSETQRNKGNFPGRFSGRQFSNSRSEMNVSTLELGDSALYLCASSYAGDAGNTIYFGEGSWLTVV.

This clone was detected only once. This chain connects TRBV28 to TRBJ1-1, with a possible D match to TRBD1 (5 bases). CDR1 MDHEN and CDR2 SYDVKM come from the germline V gene. The CDR3 has 14 residues. The V end was cut by 6 bases, the J end by 3 bases, with 14 bases between. In DNA, the CDR3 is TGTGCCAGCAGCTCCTTTTGGGGGGACACTGAAGCTTTCTTT. It codes for CASSSFWGDTEAFF.

The chain joins TRBV5-1 to TRBJ2-2, with TRBD1 as a possible D gene (6 bases). CDR3 length: 15 residues. CDR1 and CDR2 (germline): SGHRS, YFSETQ. Trimming shortened V by 0 bases and J by 5 bases, and 11 bases separated the two germline ends. The CDR3 is CASSLGRTGTGELFF. CDR3 in DNA: TGCGCCAGCAGCTTGGGCAGAACAGGGACCGGGGAGCTGTTTTTT.

The chain has TRBV5-4 and TRBJ1-2; TRBD1 matches 7 bases. Per the germline V gene, CDR1 is SGHNT and CDR2 is YYREEE (reference sequence). This CDR3 region has 14 residues. Unmatched junction bases numbered 10, after V lost 4 bases and J lost 7 bases. CDR3 nucleotides: TGTGCCAGCAGCAAGGGGAACCGACAGGGTGGCTACACCTTC. Amino acid sequence: CASSKGNRQGGYTF.